Following are 24 T cell receptor beta chains from one sample sequenced in a study of neurological immune-mediated disorders. TCRdb re-called the 5' RACE reads through MiXCR, storing one row per CDR3 protein. The sample carries around 80,000 distinct CDR3 sequences, under 13% recorded once. Specimen: PBMCs. These receptor sequences come from a man aged 40-50 years in good health.

This clonotype was detected a few times. This chain uses TRBV14 with TRBJ2-2, with 7 positions matching TRBD2. The CDR3 covers 17 residues. Per germline, CDR1 SGHDN and CDR2 FVKESK. Losses at the gene ends were 1 base for V and 4 bases for J; bases not matched to a gene: 9. CDR3 loop: CASSQGRGRASTGELFF. The CDR3 DNA is TGTGCCAGCAGCCAAGGACGAGGGAGGGCTTCCACCGGGGAGCTGTTTTTT.

This clonotype came up many times. The chain has TRBV25-1 and TRBJ2-3; no clear D. Trimming pared 7 bases from V and 2 bases from J, leaving 10 bases between. Germline assignment: CDR1 MGHDK and CDR2 SYGVNS. The CDR3 is made up of 13 amino acids. CDR3 nucleotides: TGTGCCAGCATAAGGGATAACACAGATACGCAGTATTTT. Translating it yields CASIRDNTDTQYF.

The table lists this clonotype with many counts. This chain links TRBV29-1 with TRBJ2-2; 11 bases are a match to TRBD1. Trimming cost V 2 bases and J 6 bases; bases outside gene matches: 2. This CDR3 region has 14 residues. Germline CDR1 reads SQVTM; CDR2 reads ANQGSEA. CDR3 amino acids: CSVERDRGAGELFF. CDR3 sequence (DNA): TGCAGCGTTGAACGGGACAGGGGGGCCGGGGAGCTGTTTTTT.

This clonotype came up many times. The chain recombines TRBV4-2 with TRBJ1-4, with D perhaps matching TRBD1 (6 bases). The germline V gene has CDR1 LGHNA and CDR2 YNFKEQ. The V gene lost 4 bases and the J gene lost 8 bases, with 11 bases spanning the gap. This CDR3 contains 13 residues. The DNA for the CDR3 is TGTGCCAGCAGCCGAGACAGGAGGGAAAAACTGTTTTTT. Translating it yields CASSRDRREKLFF.

There are many counts of this clonotype. The CDR3, as DNA: TGCGCCAGCAGCTTGGGAGAGGGGACCCAGCCCCAGCATTTT. Its protein is CASSLGEGTQPQHF. The chain recombines TRBV5-1 with TRBJ1-5; possible D gene TRBD1, 5 bases. Per the germline V gene, CDR1 is SGHRS and CDR2 is YFSETQ. CDR3 length equals 14 residues. V dropped 0 bases and J dropped 7 bases, with 11 bases sitting between them.

In this sample, this clonotype turned up once. Its ends do not fully match the called genes, so a read error is possible. The chain links TRBV7-2 to TRBJ2-7, with D unresolved. CDR3 length: 13 amino acids. The germline V gene has CDR1 SGHTA and CDR2 FQGNSA. The CDR3 loop reads CAISLVSLGEQYF. The CDR3 nucleotides are TGTGCCATCAGCTTAGTGTCTCTAGGCGAGCAGTACTTC.

The rearrangement links TRBV6-5 to TRBJ2-7, with D possibly being TRBD1 (5 bases). CDR3 length: 14 amino acids. CDR1 is MNHEY, CDR2 SVGAGI, per germline. V lost 0 bases and J 2 bases, leaving 8 bases between the germline ends. This chain's CDR3 is CASSYSDKPYEQYF. The CDR3 nucleotides are TGTGCCAGCAGTTACTCGGACAAGCCCTACGAGCAGTACTTC.

This clonotype was recorded at least ten times. The chain employs TRBV12-3 or TRBV12-4 and TRBJ2-4; either TRBD1 or TRBD2 may supply D (5 bases each). V lost 6 bases and J 0 bases, leaving 15 bases between the germline ends. CDR3 length equals 16 residues. The CDR3 here is CASSQGTVKAKNIQYF. CDR3 DNA: TGTGCCAGCAGCCAAGGGACGGTAAAAGCCAAAAACATTCAGTACTTC.

This clonotype was observed at least ten times. The chain combines TRBV5-1 with TRBJ2-7, with 7 bases that match TRBD1. Trimming took 5 bases from V and 3 from J; bases not matched to a gene: 8. The CDR3 extends over 14 amino acids. CDR1 and CDR2 (germline): SGHRS, YFSETQ. The DNA for the CDR3 is TGCGCCAGCAGACCCGGGACAGTTAGCTACGAGCAGTACTTC. Translation: CASRPGTVSYEQYF.

A note on this clonotype: Sequence at one end of the junction differs from germline and may be a read error. The rearrangement uses TRBV19 and TRBJ2-1; D might be TRBD1 (5 bases). CDR3 length: 16 amino acids. CDR1 and CDR2 (germline): LNHDA, SQIVND (reference sequence). The CDR3 region is CASSPTSRVSYNDQFF. In DNA form, the CDR3 reads TGTGCCAGTAGTCCCACTTCCAGGGTATCCTACAATGACCAGTTCTTC.

This clonotype was recorded at least ten times. This rearrangement joins TRBV28 to TRBJ2-1; TRBD1 might be the D (5 bases). Trimming pared 2 bases from V and 7 bases from J, leaving 15 bases between. The CDR3 is 15 residues long. CDR1 and CDR2 from the germline V gene are MDHEN and SYDVKM. The DNA for the CDR3 is TGTGCCAGCAGTTTAGCGGCAGGGTTTTTGAATGAGCAGTTCTTC. Protein sequence: CASSLAAGFLNEQFF.

This clonotype was detected ten times or more. The chain carries TRBV7-3 and TRBJ2-7; no reliable D call. The CDR3 totals 13 residues. Trimming pared 5 bases from V and 5 bases from J, leaving 13 bases between. The germline V gene has CDR1 SGHTA and CDR2 FQGTGA. CDR3 DNA sequence: TGTGCCAGCAGCCCGTCTGCCAGCCACGAGCAGTACTTC. As protein: CASSPSASHEQYF.

This clonotype was detected many times. This chain links TRBV28 with TRBJ1-1; D remains unclear. Germline assignment: CDR1 MDHEN and CDR2 SYDVKM. This CDR3 region has 16 residues. The germline V and J ends were trimmed by 5 bases and 4 bases, with 20 bases remaining between them. CDR3 in amino acids: CASSLQTTLGSTEAFF. The CDR3 nucleotides are TGTGCCAGCAGTCTGCAAACAACCCTTGGAAGCACTGAAGCTTTCTTT. The full variable domain, in which reference TRBV28 and TRBJ1-1 provide the parts outside the CDR3, is DVKVTQSSRYLVKRTGEKVFLECVQDMDHENMFWYRQDPGLGLRLIYFSYDVKMKEKGDIPEGYSVSREKKERFSLILESASTNQTSMYLCASSLQTTLGSTEAFFGQGTRLTVV.

This clonotype was seen ten or more times. The V gene is TRBV28, the J gene TRBJ2-2; D possibly corresponds to TRBD2 (6 bases). The CDR3 sequence is 16 residues long. The ends were cut back, 7 bases at V and 3 bases at J, with 18 bases in the middle. The germline CDR1 and CDR2 sequences are MDHEN and SYDVKM. The CDR3: CASTASAASDTGELFF. The CDR3, as DNA: TGTGCCAGCACCGCCTCGGCGGCTAGCGACACCGGGGAGCTGTTTTTT.

This clonotype occurred many times. V is TRBV5-1 and J is TRBJ2-5; D possibly corresponds to TRBD2 (7 bases). The germline V gene has CDR1 SGHRS and CDR2 YFSETQ. The CDR3 is 15 amino acids. V dropped 0 bases and J dropped 2 bases, with 11 bases sitting between them. In DNA, the CDR3 is TGCGCCAGCAGCTTGGACGGGGGGCAACAAGAGACCCAGTACTTC. This codes for CASSLDGGQQETQYF.

This clonotype was counted many times. The chain combines TRBV5-1 with TRBJ2-1; unclear D gene. Trimming stripped 4 bases from V and 2 bases from J, with 16 bases between. Per the germline V gene, CDR1 is SGHRS and CDR2 is YFSETQ. The CDR3 extends over 16 amino acids. The chain's CDR3 is CASSPFRVPTYNEQFF. The CDR3 DNA follows: TGCGCCAGCAGCCCCTTTAGGGTCCCTACCTACAATGAGCAGTTCTTC.

This clonotype was detected many times. The chain carries TRBV5-1 and TRBJ2-2; maybe TRBD1 (5 bases). The germline V and J ends were trimmed by 2 bases and 0 bases, with 8 bases remaining between them. The length of the CDR3 is 15 residues. CDR1 is SGHRS, CDR2 YFSETQ, per germline. The DNA for the CDR3 is TGCGCCAGCAGCTTAGGGGATCCGAACACCGGGGAGCTGTTTTTT. Protein: CASSLGDPNTGELFF.

This clonotype was seen many times. The chain employs TRBV6-2 or TRBV6-3 and TRBJ2-5, with D maybe TRBD1 (5 bases). Trimming stripped 7 bases from V and 2 bases from J, with 17 bases between. This CDR3 region has 15 residues. CDR1 MNHEY and CDR2 SVGEGT come from the germline V gene. DNA for the CDR3: TGTGCCAGCACCAATCAGGGTCTTCTTCAAGAGACCCAGTACTTC. Translated, it gives CASTNQGLLQETQYF.

This clonotype has ten or more counts. This sequence joins TRBV3-1 and TRBJ2-1; 9 nucleotides align to TRBD2. The CDR3 has 14 residues. Losses at the gene ends were 1 base for V and 5 bases for J; bases not matched to a gene: 0. The V gene's germline CDR1 is LGHDT and CDR2 YNNKEL (reference sequence). CDR3 coding DNA: TGTGCCAGCAGCCAAGGACTAGCGGACAATGAGCAGTTCTTC. Amino acid sequence: CASSQGLADNEQFF.

This clonotype was observed at least ten times. The gene calls are TRBV20-1 and TRBJ2-1; D assignment may be TRBD1 or TRBD2 (7 bases each). Trimming left V 3 bases short and J 2 bases short, with 14 bases between. CDR1 and CDR2 from the germline V gene are DFQATT and SNEGSKA (reference sequence). The CDR3 covers 15 residues. CDR3 residues: CSASQGGRAYNEQFF. The CDR3 coding sequence is TGCAGTGCTAGTCAGGGGGGGAGGGCCTACAATGAGCAGTTCTTC.

Many counts were recorded for this clonotype. The gene calls are TRBV15 and TRBJ2-2, with D tentatively TRBD1 (6 bases). CDR3 size: 15 residues. The V gene lost 4 bases and the J gene lost 5 bases, with 14 bases spanning the gap. The germline V gene encodes CDR1 LNHNV and CDR2 YYDKDF (reference sequence). CDR3 bases: TGTGCCACCAGCACAACACAGGGTCCGACCGGGGAGCTGTTTTTT. Residues: CATSTTQGPTGELFF.

Many counts were recorded for this clonotype. V is TRBV15 and J is TRBJ1-4, with a possible D match to TRBD1 (5 bases). The germline V gene encodes CDR1 LNHNV and CDR2 YYDKDF (reference sequence). The length of the CDR3 is 15 residues. V was shortened by 0 bases and J by 4 bases, with 9 bases between the two germline ends. CDR3 sequence: CATSRDAGRNEKLFF. The DNA for the CDR3 is TGTGCCACCAGCAGAGATGCGGGGCGTAATGAAAAACTGTTTTTT. The whole variable domain, remainder taken from reference TRBV15 and TRBJ1-4, is DAMVIQNPRYQVTQFGKPVTLSCSQTLNHNVMYWYQQKSSQAPKLLFHYYDKDFNNEADTPDNFQSRRPNTSFCFLDIRSPGLGDTAMYLCATSRDAGRNEKLFFGSGTQLSVL.

The chain employs TRBV2 and TRBJ2-3; 10 bases line up with TRBD1. J was trimmed by 3 bases and V by 6 bases; bases with no gene match: 6. Germline loops: CDR1 SNHLY, CDR2 FYNNEI. There are 15 residues in the CDR3. This chain's CDR3 is CASRRGTGVTDTQYF. CDR3 in DNA: TGTGCCAGCAGGAGAGGGACAGGGGTGACAGATACGCAGTATTTT.

This clonotype was found many times. One end of the junction does not line up with germline, which may come from a read error. The V and J genes are TRBV9 and TRBJ2-7; 8 bases agree with TRBD2. The V gene's germline CDR1 is SGDLS and CDR2 YYNGEE. This CDR3 comprises 14 residues. The CDR3 nucleotides are TGTGCCAGCAGCGTAGTTGGCGGGGGGCCACGCTGCCGATTC. Translating it yields CASSVVGGGPRCRF.